This T cell receptor (beta chain) was identified in a study of blood T cell repertoires in COVID-19. Using immunoSEQ multiplex PCR, the repertoire was profiled, and TCRdb retains in-frame clones only, with some absent. This sample yields 200,000 to 250,000 clones, of which around four fifths are seen a single time; around 9% belongs to the top ten. Germline V gene lookup returns CDR1 SGHRS and CDR2 YFSETQ. The germline V and J ends were trimmed by 6 bases and 1 base, with 22 bases remaining between them. This CDR3 is 17 amino acids long. The sample was PBMCs or T cells enriched from blood (not recorded which). The sequence derives from a man between 35 and 55 years old who had recovered from COVID-19. The J gene is TRBJ1-1, the V gene TRBV5-1, with D uncertain. CDR3 in DNA: TGCGCCAGCACCCCCTCGATTATCGGAACAGCGAACACTGAAGCTTTCTTT. Residues: CASTPSIIGTANTEAFF. Full variable domain (missing parts from reference TRBV5-1 and TRBJ1-1): KAGVTQTPRYLIKTRGQQVTLSCSPISGHRSVSWYQQTPGQGLQFLFEYFSETQRNKGNFPGRFSGRQFSNSRSEMNVSTLELGDSALYLCASTPSIIGTANTEAFFGQGTRLTVV.